This T cell receptor (beta chain) was observed in a study of T-cell memory formation after mild COVID-19 (dated by TCRdb to 2020 to 2022). Study-wide context: Most TCR sequence clusters were specific to one of the two donors. Two young, previously healthy adult volunteers made up the cohort, one male and one female. In two donors, T-cell clones that expanded and contracted after mild COVID-19 were followed by sequencing TCRalpha and TCRbeta repertoires longitudinally. Points the paper makes about the study in general: Whether the second-wave clones peaking on day 37 were SARS-CoV-2 specific was not confirmed. Some responding clones were found in pre-infection memory, which suggests that pre-existing cross-reactive memory T cells took part in the SARS-CoV-2 response. The study covered only a couple of mild cases, and larger cohorts including severe cases with pre-infection samples were considered necessary. Contracting CD4+ clones appeared mostly in the CM and EM memory subsets, whereas CD8+ clones were enriched in EMRA. Clones contracting from day 15 to 85 had balanced CD4/CD8 phenotypes, while a second wave expanding from day 15 to 37 was biased towards CD4+.

Ficoll-Paque density gradient centrifugation was used to isolate PBMCs. From cysteine to phenylalanine, the CDR3 is 16 amino acids long. The CDR3 DNA has 48 bases and is translated from base 1. Taken from the germline V gene, the CDR1 and CDR2 loops are SGHTA and FQGNSA. Relative to germline, V is missing 5 bases and J is missing 0 bases, with 10 bases of the junction outside any gene match. Sequencing took place on an Illumina NovaSeq 6000. Using 5'RACE with constant-segment primers, TCRalpha and TCRbeta cDNA libraries were constructed, with sample barcodes and unique molecular identifiers added in the process. Trizol reagent was used to extract RNA from every sample. Library amplification was performed in two PCR steps, and a second sample barcode and Illumina TruSeq adapters were introduced in the second step. Sequencing of the libraries was done on an Illumina NovaSeq, producing 2 x 150 bp paired-end reads. The original pipeline was this. Reads were demultiplexed and collapsed into UMI-guided consensus sequences with migec v1.2.7. Using mixcr v2.1.11, the UMI consensuses were aligned to TRA and TRB V and J templates and assembled into clonotypes. Clonotypes were classified as expanded or contracted when called significant by both edgeR and NoisET, with noise models trained on biological replicates. edgeR calls used a false discovery rate-adjusted p below 0.01 and a log2 fold-change threshold of 1. As an exploratory analysis of dynamics, max-normalized trajectories of the 1000 most abundant clonotypes were examined by PCA with hierarchical clustering. The CD4 or CD8 phenotype of responding clones was assigned using the separately sequenced CD4+ and CD8+ repertoires. The public reads were run again by TCRdb, first through fastp at Q25 and then through MiXCR, and only productive beta chains were kept. Entries that share a CDR3 protein sequence are merged under the most common genes and DNA. These V and J calls derive from TCRdb rather than the authors' analysis. This sample gives approximately 200,000 distinct CDR3 sequences in total; around 15% of them show up just once. 2% to 2.5% of the sample belongs to the ten largest clones.

On this clonotype: Its antigen is still unknown. Per-base qualities were not stored, and no clone one base away is much larger.

The specimen sequenced was PBMCs or a T cell subset sorted from them (not recorded which). Rearrangement joined TRBV7-2 to TRBJ2-7, and 7 junctional nucleotides match TRBD2. The source of this sequence is an adult woman who had mild COVID-19 (a few samples of this study predate the infection). The sample titles of this study are shuffled in the database, so cell type and time point are left out; the donor was told from shared clones. The DNA sequence reads TGTGCCAGCAGCGAATCCCCGGGACTACCCTCCTACGAGCAGTACTTC. It translates as CASSESPGLPSYEQYF.